The next 24 T cell receptor beta chains were all read from a single sample in a study of blood T cell repertoires in COVID-19. Sequencing was performed with immunoSEQ multiplex PCR; in TCRdb, only in-frame clones are kept and a portion is missing. This table has 290,000 or so clones, more than 75% appearing once. The sequenced sample consisted of peripheral blood. The receptors originated from a man aged 65 to 79 with acute or convalescent COVID-19.

The J gene is TRBJ2-1, the V gene TRBV28; TRBD2 matches at 10 bases. CDR3 length: 15 amino acids. Germline lookup yields CDR1 MDHEN and CDR2 SYDVKM. Losses at the gene ends were 4 bases for V and 12 bases for J; bases not matched to a gene: 12. CDR3 bases: TGTGCCAGCAGTTACGGAGCGGGAGGGCCGCCCGGGCAGTTCTTC. Encoded protein: CASSYGAGGPPGQFF.

This rearrangement joins TRBV5-6 to TRBJ1-6; D possibly corresponds to TRBD1 (5 bases). The ends were cut back, 2 bases at V and 6 bases at J, with 12 bases in the middle. The CDR3 has 15 residues. Germline-derived CDR1 and CDR2 are SGHDT and YYEEEE. The CDR3: CASSLSGGFNSPLHF. Written as DNA, the CDR3 is TGTGCCAGCAGCTTATCCGGGGGTTTTAATTCACCCCTCCACTTT.

V usage is TRBV15 and J usage is TRBJ2-7; D gene ambiguous. The CDR3 contains 15 residues. V was pared by 0 bases and J by 2 bases, with 11 bases between. From germline, CDR1 is LNHNV and CDR2 YYDKDF (reference sequence). The CDR3 here is CATSRDATEAYEQYF. CDR3 coding DNA: TGTGCCACCAGCAGAGACGCTACTGAGGCCTACGAGCAGTACTTC.

The chain uses TRBV29-1 and TRBJ2-1, with TRBD1 as a possible D gene (6 bases). The germline V gene has CDR1 SQVTM and CDR2 ANQGSEA. This CDR3 spans 13 amino acids. This CDR3 reads CAQGRDSYNEQFF. DNA for the CDR3: TGCGCTCAGGGGAGAGACTCCTACAATGAGCAGTTCTTC.

This rearrangement joins TRBV5-1 to TRBJ1-1; D is undetermined. Germline CDR1 is SGHRS and CDR2 is YFSETQ. V was trimmed by 4 bases and J by 2 bases, leaving 12 bases between them. The CDR3 consists of 14 residues. The CDR3 DNA reads as TGCGCCAGCAGCAAGGAGCCCGTAAACACTGAAGCTTTCTTT. It specifies CASSKEPVNTEAFF. Drawing the rest from reference TRBV5-1 and TRBJ1-1, the complete variable domain is KAGVTQTPRYLIKTRGQQVTLSCSPISGHRSVSWYQQTPGQGLQFLFEYFSETQRNKGNFPGRFSGRQFSNSRSEMNVSTLELGDSALYLCASSKEPVNTEAFFGQGTRLTVV.

This chain connects TRBV4-2 to TRBJ2-3; 9 bases map to TRBD2. Trimming took 0 bases from V and 1 from J; bases not matched to a gene: 5. This CDR3 contains 17 residues. Germline CDR1 reads LGHNA; CDR2 reads YNFKEQ. In DNA, the CDR3 is TGTGCCAGCAGCCAAGATTCGACTAGCGGACGCACAGATACGCAGTATTTT. Its protein is CASSQDSTSGRTDTQYF.

V is TRBV20-1 and J is TRBJ2-3, with D hard to call. The germline V and J ends were trimmed by 3 bases and 1 base, with 11 bases remaining between them. The CDR3 extends over 14 amino acids. Germline CDR1 is DFQATT and CDR2 is SNEGSKA (reference sequence). CDR3 loop: CSASTVHRTDTQYF. CDR3 coding DNA: TGCAGTGCTAGTACCGTACATCGCACAGATACGCAGTATTTT.

The rearrangement joins TRBV5-4 to TRBJ2-3; 8 bases agree with TRBD1. J was trimmed by 5 bases and V by 4 bases; bases with no gene match: 9. CDR3 length: 15 residues. The germline V gene encodes CDR1 SGHNT and CDR2 YYREEE (reference sequence). The CDR3 sequence: CASSTARTGKDTQYF. CDR3 sequence (DNA): TGTGCCAGCAGCACCGCACGGACAGGGAAAGATACGCAGTATTTT.

This chain links TRBV7-9 with TRBJ1-1, with D maybe TRBD1 (5 bases). CDR1 and CDR2 (germline): SEHNR, FQNEAQ (reference sequence). The V end was cut by 7 bases, the J end by 1 base, with 10 bases between. The CDR3 spans 13 residues. CDR3 region: CASKIQANTEAFF. The CDR3 coding sequence is TGTGCCAGCAAGATACAGGCGAACACTGAAGCTTTCTTT. Variable domain in full (rest from reference TRBV7-9 and TRBJ1-1): DTGVSQNPRHKITKRGQNVTFRCDPISEHNRLYWYRQTLGQGPEFLTYFQNEAQLEKSRLLSDRFSAERPKGSFSTLEIQRTEQGDSAMYLCASKIQANTEAFFGQGTRLTVV.

The chain combines TRBV24-1 with TRBJ1-1; 11 nucleotides agree with TRBD1. The trim removed 4 bases at V and 0 bases at J, leaving 6 bases unmatched. Germline-derived CDR1 and CDR2 are KGHDR and SFDVKD. The CDR3 contains 17 residues. In nucleotides, the CDR3 is TGTGCCACCAGTGACTGGACAGGGGGCGACCTGAACACTGAAGCTTTCTTT. Its translation: CATSDWTGGDLNTEAFF.

This rearrangement joins TRBV6-2 or TRBV6-3 to TRBJ1-5; D is undetermined. The length of the CDR3 is 17 residues. The germline V gene has CDR1 MNHEY and CDR2 SVGEGT. Deletions cut 2 bases from V and 6 bases from J, with 20 bases between. The CDR3 loop reads CASSYRVGGLVGQPQHF. CDR3 in DNA: TGTGCCAGCAGTTACCGGGTAGGAGGTTTGGTAGGTCAGCCCCAGCATTTT.

The chain links TRBV5-6 to TRBJ2-1, with 8 nucleotides matching TRBD1. The germline gives CDR1 SGHDT, CDR2 YYEEEE. The V and J ends lost 0 bases and 6 bases, in that order; junction bases with no gene match: 5. The CDR3 sequence is 15 residues long. Here the CDR3 DNA reads TGTGCCAGCAGCTTGGGGACAGGGTCTCTCAATGAGCAGTTCTTC. It is translated as CASSLGTGSLNEQFF.

The rearrangement links TRBV30 to TRBJ2-5; 9 positions match TRBD1. CDR1 and CDR2 (germline): GTSNPN, SVGIG (reference sequence). V shed 1 base and J 5 bases; nucleotides not matched to a gene: 5. The length of the CDR3 is 14 residues. CDR3: CAWSATGGGETQYF. The CDR3 DNA sequence: TGTGCCTGGAGTGCGACAGGGGGTGGGGAGACCCAGTACTTC.

This clone occurred a few times. The V gene is TRBV9, the J gene TRBJ2-7, with 7 positions matching TRBD1. V dropped 4 bases and J dropped 0; count of bases not matched to a gene: 4. The V gene's germline CDR1 is SGDLS and CDR2 YYNGEE. The CDR3 is 14 amino acids. The CDR3 reads CASSPRGTSYEQYF. The CDR3 DNA is TGTGCCAGCAGCCCCAGGGGGACCTCCTACGAGCAGTACTTC.

V usage is TRBV4-1 and J usage is TRBJ2-1; D perhaps matches TRBD2 (5 bases). In germline, CDR1 is MGHRA, CDR2 YSYEKL. The germline V and J ends were trimmed by 3 bases and 4 bases, with 7 bases remaining between them. There are 13 residues in the CDR3. DNA of the CDR3: TGCGCCAGCAGCCAGGACTGGTACAATGAGCAGTTCTTC. Its protein is CASSQDWYNEQFF.

The gene calls are TRBV18 and TRBJ2-1, with 11 bases identical to TRBD2. The V segment lost 1 base and the J segment 9 bases; nucleotides outside the gene matches: 5. Germline V gene lookup returns CDR1 KGHSH and CDR2 LQKENI. The CDR3 is 15 amino acids. In nucleotides, the CDR3 is TGTGCCAGCTCACCACTCCTAGCGGGAGGTATTGAGCAGTTCTTC. Translated: CASSPLLAGGIEQFF.

J is TRBJ2-5 and V is TRBV5-1, with D possibly TRBD1 on 5 matching bases. From germline, CDR1 is SGHRS and CDR2 YFSETQ. Trimming shortened V by 4 bases and J by 5 bases, and 15 bases separated the two germline ends. CDR3 length: 14 amino acids. CDR3 region: CASSPGRVGETQYF. For the CDR3, the DNA is TGCGCCAGCAGCCCTGGCAGGGTGGGGGAGACCCAGTACTTC.

This clone has a handful of counts. The CDR3 nucleotides read TGTGCCAGCAGCTCTAGCGTACAAGAGACCCAGTACTTC. This translates into CASSSSVQETQYF. The chain links TRBV7-3 to TRBJ2-5; tentative D call: TRBD2 (6 bases). The CDR3 extends over 13 amino acids. Germline loops: CDR1 SGHTA, CDR2 FQGTGA. Trimming cost V 4 bases and J 2 bases, with 8 bases left between them.

Comments on this clone: The same CDR3 can be traced to other DNA sequences in this sample. The chain combines TRBV7-8 with TRBJ2-1, with D possibly being TRBD2 (5 bases). With 5 bases removed from V and 4 bases from J, the gap between germline ends came to 9 bases. The CDR3 runs 13 residues. Germline CDR1 reads SGHVS; CDR2 reads FQNEAQ. CDR3 DNA sequence: TGTGCCAGCAGCCCCGGGGTTTACAATGAGCAGTTCTTC. Translating gives CASSPGVYNEQFF.

This sequence joins TRBV19 and TRBJ1-5; 9 positions agree with TRBD1. The CDR3 consists of 16 residues. The trim removed 6 bases at V and 2 bases at J, leaving 8 bases unmatched. The germline V gene encodes CDR1 LNHDA and CDR2 SQIVND (reference sequence). Here the CDR3 DNA reads TGTGCCAGTAGCTTACAGGGGGCAAGAGGCAATCAGCCCCAGCATTTT. The encoded protein is CASSLQGARGNQPQHF.

CDR3 in amino acids: CASTKAWGVGTQYF. The DNA for the CDR3 is TGTGCCAGCACCAAGGCCTGGGGAGTTGGTACGCAGTATTTT. This chain uses TRBV3-1 (or the pseudogene TRBV3-2) with TRBJ2-3, with a tentative D call TRBD2 (5 bases). Germline loops: CDR1 LGHDT, CDR2 YNNKEL (reference sequence). Trimming left V 7 bases short and J 8 bases short, with 19 bases between. The CDR3 has 14 amino acids.

This chain joins TRBV5-1 and TRBJ1-4; D is ambiguous. V lost 4 bases and J lost 8, with 12 bases in between. Germline loops: CDR1 SGHRS, CDR2 YFSETQ. This CDR3 is 13 amino acids long. Written as DNA, the CDR3 is TGCGCCAGCAGCCCGGGAAGTCCAGAAAAACTGTTTTTT. It specifies CASSPGSPEKLFF.

The rearrangement links TRBV21-1 to TRBJ1-1. TRBV21-1 is deemed a pseudogene. The length of the CDR3 is 17 residues. The CDR3 bases are TGTGCCAGCAGCAATATTTTTTACGGGAGATTGAACACTGAAGCTTTCTTT. Residues: CASSNIFYGRLNTEAFF.

This chain links TRBV27 with TRBJ1-3; D is possibly TRBD1 (5 bases). This CDR3 has 16 residues. V gave up 5 bases and J gave up 0 bases, with 14 bases separating them. Germline V gene lookup returns CDR1 MNHEY and CDR2 SMNVEV (reference sequence). The CDR3 sequence: CASSPGTFRSGNTIYF. The CDR3 nucleotides are TGTGCCAGCAGTCCCGGGACTTTCCGCTCTGGAAACACCATATATTTT.